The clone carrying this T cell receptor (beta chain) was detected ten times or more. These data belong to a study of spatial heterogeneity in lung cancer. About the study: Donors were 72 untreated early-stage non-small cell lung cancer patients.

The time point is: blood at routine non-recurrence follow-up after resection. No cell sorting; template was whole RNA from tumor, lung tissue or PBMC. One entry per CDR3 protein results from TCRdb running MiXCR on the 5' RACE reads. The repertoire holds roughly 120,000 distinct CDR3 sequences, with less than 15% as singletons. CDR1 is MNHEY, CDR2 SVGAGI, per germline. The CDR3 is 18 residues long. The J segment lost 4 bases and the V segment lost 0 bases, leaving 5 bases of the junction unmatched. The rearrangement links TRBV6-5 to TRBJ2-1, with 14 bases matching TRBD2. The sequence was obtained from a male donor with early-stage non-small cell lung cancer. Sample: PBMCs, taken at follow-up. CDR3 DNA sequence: TGTGCCAGCAGTTACTCCCGGGGACTAGCGGGGGAGTACAATGAGCAGTTCTTC. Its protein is CASSYSRGLAGEYNEQFF.